Listed here are 21 T cell receptor beta chains from one sample, sequenced in a study of blood T cell repertoires in COVID-19. Libraries were prepared by immunoSEQ multiplex PCR; TCRdb keeps only in-frame clonotypes and omits some of them. The sample records over 200,000 clones, 70% to 75% being singletons. The source material was peripheral blood. These receptors were taken from a woman of 80 years or more with acute or convalescent COVID-19.

This clone was observed a handful of times. The chain has TRBV11-2 and TRBJ2-2, with 14 bases that match TRBD2. Germline V gene sequence: CDR1 SGHAT, CDR2 FQNNGV. The CDR3 is made up of 16 amino acids. With 5 bases clipped from V and 7 bases from J, the junction kept 6 bases outside the gene matches. This CDR3 reads CASSTGLAGVGGELFF. CDR3 DNA: TGTGCCAGCAGCACGGGACTAGCGGGAGTTGGCGGGGAGCTGTTTTTT.

This clone turned up a few times. This chain joins TRBV27 and TRBJ1-1, with TRBD1 identical over 7 bases. The CDR3 totals 14 residues. The germline V gene has CDR1 MNHEY and CDR2 SMNVEV (reference sequence). The ends lost 7 bases at V and 1 base at J; junction bases unmatched: 6. CDR3 loop: CASNPGQKNTEAFF. As DNA, the CDR3 is TGTGCCAGCAATCCGGGACAGAAGAACACTGAAGCTTTCTTT.

The CDR3 sequence: CASSGTGVWPPLHF. In DNA form, the CDR3 reads TGCGCCAGCAGCGGAACAGGGGTTTGGCCACCCCTCCACTTT. This chain uses TRBV5-1 with TRBJ1-6; 7 bases line up with TRBD1. Losses at the gene ends were 4 bases for V and 11 bases for J; bases not matched to a gene: 9. This CDR3 spans 14 amino acids. Germline V gene data show CDR1 as SGHRS and CDR2 as YFSETQ.

This chain uses TRBV5-1 with TRBJ2-5; TRBD2 aligns across 7 bases. CDR3 length: 14 amino acids. Germline V gene sequence: CDR1 SGHRS, CDR2 YFSETQ. After removal of 4 bases from V and 3 bases from J, the junction contained 6 bases not matched to a gene. This chain's CDR3 is CASSASGTKETQYF. The CDR3 nucleotides are TGCGCCAGCAGCGCCTCCGGGACTAAAGAGACCCAGTACTTC.

This clone has just one count. The chain is built from TRBV7-9 and TRBJ2-1; TRBD1 aligns across 7 bases. Germline-derived CDR1 and CDR2 are SEHNR and FQNEAQ (reference sequence). V shed 5 bases and J 3 bases; nucleotides not matched to a gene: 7. The CDR3 consists of 15 residues. This CDR3 reads CASSPPGQLYNEQFF. The CDR3 DNA reads as TGTGCCAGCAGCCCGCCGGGACAGCTCTACAATGAGCAGTTCTTC.

This chain uses TRBV20-1 with TRBJ2-3, with no clear D. The CDR3 is 13 amino acids. Trimming pared 3 bases from V and 3 bases from J, leaving 10 bases between. Per germline, CDR1 DFQATT and CDR2 SNEGSKA (reference sequence). CDR3: CSASRPQTDTQYF. CDR3 in DNA: TGCAGTGCTAGTCGCCCCCAGACAGATACGCAGTATTTT.

The chain combines TRBV4-1 with TRBJ1-3, with D unresolved. The CDR3 runs to 15 residues. Trimming left V 1 base short and J 4 bases short, with 11 bases between. Germline-derived CDR1 and CDR2 are MGHRA and YSYEKL. CDR3 DNA sequence: TGCGCCAGCAGCCAAGGTCCAGGTTCGGGAAACACCATATATTTT. Its translation: CASSQGPGSGNTIYF.

The V gene is TRBV3-1 (or the pseudogene TRBV3-2), the J gene TRBJ2-2; D ambiguous. CDR1 and CDR2 (germline): LGHDT, YNNKEL (reference sequence). V was cut by 7 bases and J by 2 bases, with 11 bases left in between. The CDR3 has 14 residues. CDR3 coding DNA: TGTGCCAGCACCCATCTCGGTAACACCGGGGAGCTGTTTTTT. Its translation is CASTHLGNTGELFF.

The V and J genes are TRBV7-3 and TRBJ2-7, with D hard to call. This CDR3 is built from 14 residues. V lost 2 bases and J lost 5, with 13 bases in between. Germline V gene sequence: CDR1 SGHTA, CDR2 FQGTGA. The CDR3 bases are TGTGCCAGCAGCTTAGGTACGAACTCGGACGAGCAGTACTTC. It encodes CASSLGTNSDEQYF.

The chain combines TRBV27 with TRBJ1-2, with a weak D call TRBD1 (6 bases). Trimming pared 4 bases from V and 7 bases from J, leaving 10 bases between. Germline V gene sequence: CDR1 MNHEY, CDR2 SMNVEV (reference sequence). There are 12 residues in the CDR3. The CDR3 reads CASSWRGAGYTF. DNA for the CDR3: TGTGCCAGCAGTTGGCGGGGGGCTGGCTACACCTTC.

The V and J genes are TRBV5-5 and TRBJ2-5; TRBD1 is a possible D gene (6 bases). V lost 1 base and J lost 2, with 12 bases in between. CDR1 is SGHKS and CDR2 is YYEKEE in the germline V gene (reference sequence). The CDR3 runs to 15 residues. CDR3 sequence reads: CASSLSQGFQETQYF. The CDR3 nucleotides are TGTGCCAGCAGCTTGAGCCAGGGGTTTCAAGAGACCCAGTACTTC.

This rearrangement joins TRBV11-3 to TRBJ2-7, with D possibly matching TRBD1 (5 bases). The CDR3 totals 17 residues. The V and J ends lost 3 bases and 0 bases respectively, with 18 bases between them. The V gene's germline CDR1 is SGHNT and CDR2 YENEEA. The CDR3 region is CASSLDMKWQSSYEQYF. The DNA for the CDR3 is TGTGCCAGCAGCTTGGACATGAAATGGCAGAGCTCCTACGAGCAGTACTTC. The entire variable domain, with the rest obtained from reference TRBV11-3 and TRBJ2-7, is as follows: EAGVVQSPRYKIIEKKQPVAFWCNPISGHNTLYWYLQNLGQGPELLIRYENEEAVDDSQLPKDRFSAERLKGVDSTLKIQPAELGDSAVYLCASSLDMKWQSSYEQYFGPGTRLTVT.

V gene TRBV3-1 (or the pseudogene TRBV3-2) combines with J gene TRBJ2-7, with D tentatively TRBD2 (6 bases). The CDR3 sequence is 13 residues long. The V gene lost 0 bases and the J gene lost 7 bases, with 10 bases spanning the gap. Germline CDR1 LGHDT, CDR2 YNNKEL (reference sequence). The CDR3 coding sequence is TGTGCCAGCAGCCAAGAGACTAGAGCGGAGCAGTACTTC. This gives the protein CASSQETRAEQYF.

This clone has more than one count but fewer than ten. This chain links TRBV3-1 (or the pseudogene TRBV3-2) with TRBJ1-1; TRBD1 might be the D (5 bases). Trimming stripped 3 bases from V and 6 bases from J, with 11 bases between. The length of the CDR3 is 13 residues. CDR1 is LGHDT and CDR2 is YNNKEL in the germline V gene (reference sequence). Here the CDR3 DNA reads TGTGCCAGCAGCCATAGGGGAAGGGCTGAAGCTTTCTTT. Protein: CASSHRGRAEAFF.

The V and J genes are TRBV6-5 and TRBJ2-5, with 8 nucleotides matching TRBD1. CDR1 and CDR2 from the germline V gene are MNHEY and SVGAGI. V was clipped by 8 bases and J by 2 bases; unmatched bases: 10. This CDR3 region has 15 residues. CDR3 bases: TGTGCCAGCGCGTCAGCGAGACAGGGGCAAGAGACCCAGTACTTC. Amino acid sequence: CASASARQGQETQYF.

The gene calls are TRBV6-5 and TRBJ1-2; D perhaps matches TRBD1 (5 bases). V shed 6 bases and J shed 2 bases, with 10 bases lying between them. CDR1 MNHEY and CDR2 SVGAGI come from the germline V gene. The CDR3 is 13 amino acids. This CDR3 reads CASSPGVNYGYTF. CDR3 nucleotides: TGTGCCAGCAGCCCGGGGGTGAACTATGGCTACACCTTC.

The chain links TRBV11-2 to TRBJ1-3; D unclear. This CDR3 is built from 15 residues. Per germline, CDR1 SGHAT and CDR2 FQNNGV. V gave up 2 bases and J gave up 2 bases, with 10 bases separating them. CDR3 loop: CASSLFRGTGNTIYF. In DNA form, the CDR3 reads TGTGCCAGCAGCTTATTCCGGGGAACTGGAAACACCATATATTTT.

V is TRBV19 and J is TRBJ1-5; the match to TRBD1 covers 7 bases. The CDR3 sequence is 16 residues long. With V trimmed by 7 bases and J by 0 bases, 9 bases remained unmatched. CDR1 LNHDA and CDR2 SQIVND come from the germline V gene (reference sequence). The CDR3 nucleotides are TGTGCCAGTACTAGGACAGGACTCTATAGCAATCAGCCCCAGCATTTT. Translated: CASTRTGLYSNQPQHF.

The chain recombines TRBV19 with TRBJ2-6, with D perhaps matching TRBD2 (5 bases). The CDR3 sequence is 14 residues long. Trimming shortened V by 6 bases and J by 1 base, and 7 bases separated the two germline ends. Germline assignment: CDR1 LNHDA and CDR2 SQIVND (reference sequence). The chain's CDR3 is CASSEGSGANVLTF. The CDR3 bases are TGTGCCAGTAGCGAGGGATCTGGGGCCAACGTCCTGACTTTC.

The V gene is TRBV6-5, the J gene TRBJ2-1; possible D gene TRBD2, 6 bases. Germline V lookup: CDR1 MNHEY, CDR2 SVGAGI. This CDR3 region has 15 residues. The V end lost 6 bases, the J end lost 9 bases, and 21 bases lay between the germline ends. The CDR3 region is CASRSPGTLVGEQFF. For the CDR3, the DNA is TGTGCCAGCAGGAGCCCCGGGACTTTGGTGGGTGAGCAGTTCTTC.

The sample holds a few counts of this clone. The rearrangement joins TRBV6-5 to TRBJ1-1; 8 positions match TRBD1. Germline CDR1 MNHEY, CDR2 SVGAGI. This CDR3 contains 14 residues. The V and J ends lost 0 bases and 10 bases, in that order; junction bases with no gene match: 7. The CDR3, as DNA: TGTGCCAGCAGTTACTCGATTGCAGGGGGCCTAGCTTTCTTT. It translates to CASSYSIAGGLAFF.